This is a list of T cell receptor beta chains from one sample in a study of T cells in Graves' hyperthyroidism and ophthalmopathy. Via MiXCR, TCRdb re-called the multiplex PCR reads, giving one row per CDR3 protein. The sample carries approximately 520,000 distinct CDR3 sequences, around a quarter recorded once. Sequencing was performed on blood. These receptors came from a woman in her 30s with Graves' ophthalmopathy. Each CDR3 is given with its conserved first and last residue. Fields, in order: J gene, D gene, clone size, V gene, CDR3 DNA, CDR3 protein. D genes are given only for firm matches. Only part of the rows carry a size: once, few, many, or a class if the clone is expanded.

TRBJ1-5 | NA | many | TRBV7-2 | TGTGCCAGCAGCTTAGAGCTCGGTCAGCCCCAGCATTTT | CASSLELGQPQHF
TRBJ2-5 | NA | few | TRBV12-3/TRBV12-4 | TGTGCCAGCAGTTTTCGACTTCGGCAGGGAAAGGTGGAGACCCAGTACTTC | CASSFRLRQGKVETQYF
TRBJ1-5 | TRBD1 | many | TRBV15 | TGTGCCACCAGCAGACCGGGACAGGGGGTTCAGTGGGCCCAGCATTTT | CATSRPGQGVQWAQHF
TRBJ1-1 | NA | few | TRBV27 | TGTGCCAGCAGAACTACGGGAGGGAACACTGAAGCTTTCTTT | CASRTTGGNTEAFF
TRBJ2-7 | TRBD2 | many | TRBV5-5 | TGTGCCAGCAGCTTGGGGCTAGCGGGGAGCTCCTACGAGCAGTACTTC | CASSLGLAGSSYEQYF
TRBJ1-1 | NA | many | TRBV15 | TGTGCCACCAGCAGAGACGATCAAGGAGACACTGAAGCTTTCTTT | CATSRDDQGDTEAFF
TRBJ1-2 | TRBD1 | many | TRBV20-1 | TGCAGTGCTCTAAATCGGACAGGGGGTGGCGGCTACACCTTC | CSALNRTGGGGYTF
TRBJ2-2 | NA | many | TRBV12-3/TRBV12-4 | TGTGCCAGCACCAAGGGACTGAACACCGGGGAGCTGTTTTTT | CASTKGLNTGELFF
TRBJ1-2 | NA | NA | TRBV11-2 | TGTGCCAGCAGCGTCAAAAGGGGGGGCTATGTCTATGGCTACACCTTC | CASSVKRGGYVYGYTF
TRBJ2-7 | TRBD2 | NA | TRBV24-1 | TGTGCCATCAGCGGGGGGCACCTCGACGAGCAGTACTTC | CAISGGHLDEQYF
TRBJ2-2 | TRBD2 | few | TRBV9 | TGTGCCAGCAGCGTAGATCTAACTAGCGGGGGGGATTACGCGAACACCGGGGAGCTGTTTTTT | CASSVDLTSGGDYANTGELFF
TRBJ1-3 | NA | many | TRBV12-3/TRBV12-4 | TGTGCCAGCAGAGTACAAGCTAAAGGAAACACCATATATTTT | CASRVQAKGNTIYF
TRBJ1-1 | TRBD1 | NA | TRBV30 | TGTGCCTGGAGTGCAAGAACCGGGACAGGGACGGCTGAAGCTTTCTTT | CAWSARTGTGTAEAFF
TRBJ1-1 | TRBD1 | many | TRBV4-2 | TGTGCCAGCAGCCAAGAGGGACAGGGGGCGTCCACTGAAGCTTTCTTT | CASSQEGQGASTEAFF
TRBJ2-7 | TRBD1 | many | TRBV11-2 | TGTGCCAGCAGCCCCGCCGGGACAGGGGACGAGCAGTACTTC | CASSPAGTGDEQYF
TRBJ1-5 | TRBD1 | many | TRBV12-3/TRBV12-4 | TGTGCCAGCAGTCCCCCCGGGACAGGGAGTCAGCCCCAGCATTTT | CASSPPGTGSQPQHF
TRBJ2-5 | NA | NA | TRBV18 | TGTGCCAGCTCACCCAATGACAACCAAGAGACCCAGTACTTC | CASSPNDNQETQYF
TRBJ1-2 | NA | many | TRBV20-1 | TGCAGTGCTTCCGACTTTGGCGGCTACATCTTC | CSASDFGGYIF
TRBJ2-2 | TRBD1 | many | TRBV10-3 | TGTGCCATCAGTGAGGACAGGGGGACCGGGGAGCTGTTTTTT | CAISEDRGTGELFF
TRBJ2-7 | NA | many | TRBV3-1 | TGTGCCAGCAGCTACAGAGGGCAAAACGAGCAGTACTTC | CASSYRGQNEQYF
TRBJ2-2 | TRBD2 | many | TRBV20-1 | TGCAGTGCTAGAGATATAGCGGGGACCAAGGCCGGGGAGCTGTTTTTT | CSARDIAGTKAGELFF
TRBJ1-1 | TRBD1 | NA | TRBV6-2/TRBV6-3 | TGTGCCAGCAGAAGGGACAGGGCCCCTGAAGCTTTCTTT | CASRRDRAPEAFF
TRBJ1-2 | NA | many | TRBV6-1 | TGTGCCAGCAGTACGGTGGGGGCCGGCTACACCTTC | CASSTVGAGYTF
TRBJ2-5 | TRBD2 | NA | TRBV12-3/TRBV12-4 | TGTGCCAGCAGCGCCCGAACCGCGGGGGAAGAGACCCAGTACTTC | CASSARTAGEETQYF
TRBJ2-7 | TRBD1 | NA | TRBV15 | TGTGCCACCAGCCCGACAGGGGCGTCCTACGAGCAGTACTTC | CATSPTGASYEQYF
TRBJ2-5 | TRBD1 | NA | TRBV5-1 | TGCGCCAGCCGAGGGGACAGCTTTTTAGAGACCCAGTACTTC | CASRGDSFLETQYF
TRBJ1-1 | NA | NA | TRBV29-1 | TGCAGCGTTGAAGGGGGGACATTCCCGAGCTCTGAAGCTTTCTTT | CSVEGGTFPSSEAFF
TRBJ1-1 | NA | NA | TRBV6-1 | TGTGCCAGCAGTGAAGCCGGATCGAACACTGAAGCTTTCTTT | CASSEAGSNTEAFF
TRBJ1-2 | TRBD1 | many | TRBV6-1 | TGTGCCAGCAGCCTCGGACAGGGGGCAGTTGGCTACACCTTC | CASSLGQGAVGYTF
TRBJ1-1 | TRBD1 | few | TRBV2 | TGTGCCACCAAAATTAGGGGGGGACAGTCTGAAGCTTTCTTT | CATKIRGGQSEAFF
TRBJ2-7 | NA | many | TRBV7-9 | TGTGCCAGCAGCTCCGGACTCTCGTTCAGCTCCGAGCAGTACTTC | CASSSGLSFSSEQYF
TRBJ1-5 | NA | many | TRBV6-2/TRBV6-3 | TGTGCCAGCAGACTACTTGCCGAGGGTAGCAATAGCAATCAGCCCCAGCATTTT | CASRLLAEGSNSNQPQHF
TRBJ1-3 | NA | NA | TRBV20-1 | TGCAGTGCTAGGGACAGTTTTATTGGAAACACCATATATTTT | CSARDSFIGNTIYF
TRBJ2-3 | NA | many | TRBV20-1 | TGCAGTGCTAGAGACTCTTGGTCAGATACGCAGTATTTT | CSARDSWSDTQYF
TRBJ1-1 | TRBD1 | NA | TRBV12-3/TRBV12-4 | TGTGCCAGCAGGGGGACAGGGGGCCGGACTGAAGCTTTCTTT | CASRGTGGRTEAFF
TRBJ2-2 | TRBD1 | NA | TRBV7-8 | TGTGCCAGCAGCTCGCCAGGGGGCTCCGGGGAGCTGTTTTTT | CASSSPGGSGELFF
TRBJ2-5 | TRBD2 | many | TRBV20-1 | TGCAGTGCCCCTGGCGGAGCGGGGGGGACGGAGACCCAGTACTTC | CSAPGGAGGTETQYF
TRBJ1-5 | NA | NA | TRBV6-1 | TGTGCCAGCAAGCTTTGGACCAGGGGTCAGCCCCAGCATTTT | CASKLWTRGQPQHF
TRBJ2-2 | TRBD2 | many | TRBV11-1 | TGTGCCAGCAGCTTGGCGGGCTTGGGACTAGCGAAAAACACCGGGGAGCTGTTTTTT | CASSLAGLGLAKNTGELFF
TRBJ1-2 | TRBD1 | many | TRBV20-1 | TGCAGTGCTAGAGATGGATTAGGTTGGGACAGGGATAACTATGGCTACACCTTC | CSARDGLGWDRDNYGYTF
TRBJ2-7 | NA | NA | TRBV9 | TGTGCCAGCAGCGTAGGGCAGAGGCCCTACGAGCAGTACTTC | CASSVGQRPYEQYF
TRBJ2-7 | NA | NA | TRBV6-2/TRBV6-3 | TGTGCCAGCCTCTTTGGGACGGAGTCCTACGAGCAGTACTTC | CASLFGTESYEQYF
TRBJ1-1 | NA | NA | TRBV11-2 | TGTGCCAGCAGCCCGACAGCGACAAAGACTGAAGCTTTCTTT | CASSPTATKTEAFF
TRBJ2-5 | TRBD2 | many | TRBV6-5 | TGTGCCAGCCTCCAGCGGGGCGAAGGGACCCAGTACTTC | CASLQRGEGTQYF
TRBJ2-3 | NA | NA | TRBV18 | TGTGCCAGCTCACCAGGGACGAGTCAGCCCCAGTATTTT | CASSPGTSQPQYF
TRBJ2-2 | TRBD2 | NA | TRBV7-3 | TGTGCCAGCAGCTTATTCAGCGGGGGGGCCTTAGGGGAGCTGTTTTTT | CASSLFSGGALGELFF
TRBJ1-2 | NA | few | TRBV27 | TGTGCCAGCAGTTTAAAGTTCTATGGCTACACCTTC | CASSLKFYGYTF
TRBJ1-2 | NA | few | TRBV12-3/TRBV12-4 | TGTGCCAGCAGTATGTGGGGGCTTCCCTATGGCTACACCTTC | CASSMWGLPYGYTF
TRBJ2-7 | NA | few | TRBV28 | TGTGCCAGCAGTCCCTTCCACCTTAAGAGAATCGTTCCCTACGAGCAGTACTTC | CASSPFHLKRIVPYEQYF
TRBJ2-7 | TRBD1 | many | TRBV27 | TGTGCCAGCAGTTTATCTGGACAGGGCCACGAGCAGTACTTC | CASSLSGQGHEQYF
TRBJ1-2 | TRBD1 | medium-sized | TRBV6-4 | TGTGCCAGCAGTGACGGGGACAGATTTTTGTTGCGTTATGGCTACACCTTC | CASSDGDRFLLRYGYTF
TRBJ2-7 | TRBD1 | many | TRBV28 | TGTGCCAGCAGCCTTAACCGGGACAGGAAAAGCGATCAGTACTTC | CASSLNRDRKSDQYF